The 32 T cell receptor beta chains below all came from one sample that was sequenced in a study of T cell repertoires in cytomegalovirus infection. TCRdb ran MiXCR on the reads and lists one entry per CDR3 protein. This sample has fewer than 550,000 distinct CDR3 sequences, with around 10% found just once. The specimen was PBMCs. The receptors come from a human donor in good health (CMV status not recorded). Some clones in this sample may be carry-over from other donors' samples.

The sample holds many counts of this clonotype. The chain uses TRBV7-3 and TRBJ2-2; D perhaps matches TRBD2 (5 bases). Trimming removed 6 bases at V and 5 bases at J, with 13 bases between. The V gene's germline CDR1 is SGHTA and CDR2 FQGTGA. The CDR3 has 14 amino acids. The CDR3 here is CASSSYRGTGELFF. The CDR3 region has the DNA TGTGCCAGCAGTTCATATAGAGGGACCGGGGAGCTGTTTTTT.

This clonotype appeared a few times. CDR3 sequence: CASSRAGGTTDTQYF. In DNA, the CDR3 is TGTGCCAGCAGCCGAGCGGGGGGAACCACAGATACGCAGTATTTT. The chain links TRBV3-1 to TRBJ2-3; TRBD2 agrees at 9 bases. The length of the CDR3 is 15 residues. V lost 4 bases and J lost 2; bases outside the gene matches: 4. Germline V lookup: CDR1 LGHDT, CDR2 YNNKEL (reference sequence).

This clonotype was observed a few times. The chain's CDR3 is CASSYSRVSGNTIYF. For the CDR3, the DNA is TGTGCCAGCAGTTACTCGAGGGTCTCTGGAAACACCATATATTTT. This rearrangement joins TRBV6-5 to TRBJ1-3; D gene uncertain. In germline, CDR1 is MNHEY, CDR2 SVGAGI. The CDR3 consists of 15 residues. V was clipped by 0 bases and J by 0 bases, with 6 bases between them.

There are a few counts of this clonotype. The chain carries TRBV20-1 and TRBJ1-2; D remains unclear. The CDR3 contains 14 residues. V dropped 6 bases and J dropped 7 bases, with 21 bases sitting between them. In germline, CDR1 is DFQATT, CDR2 SNEGSKA (reference sequence). As DNA, the CDR3 is TGCAGTGCCTTTCCCCCGGGCCACTACTTTGGCTACACCTTC. Protein: CSAFPPGHYFGYTF.

There are many counts of this clonotype. The chain uses TRBV11-2 and TRBJ1-2, with TRBD1 identical over 7 bases. Germline values: CDR1 SGHAT, CDR2 FQNNGV. V shed 2 bases, J shed 3 bases, and the junction held 3 bases outside the gene matches. CDR3 size: 14 residues. This CDR3 is CASSLLTGYYGYTF. CDR3 DNA sequence: TGTGCCAGCAGCTTATTGACAGGGTACTATGGCTACACCTTC.

The chain links TRBV20-1 to TRBJ1-4; TRBD1 might be the D (5 bases). This CDR3 region has 13 residues. V was clipped by 0 bases and J by 8 bases, with 10 bases between them. Germline V gene data show CDR1 as DFQATT and CDR2 as SNEGSKA (reference sequence). CDR3 coding DNA: TGCAGTGCTAGAGATGGGGCGGAAGAAAAACTGTTTTTT. As protein: CSARDGAEEKLFF.

In its sample, this clonotype was seen many times. CDR3 nucleotide sequence: TGTGCCAGCAGTCCCAGGGATTACTCCTACGAGCAGTACTTC. This codes for CASSPRDYSYEQYF. The chain joins TRBV28 to TRBJ2-7; TRBD1 is a possible D gene (5 bases). V shed 5 bases and J shed 0 bases, with 11 bases lying between them. Germline values: CDR1 MDHEN, CDR2 SYDVKM. The CDR3 is made up of 14 amino acids.

As to this clonotype: One junction end does not reproduce the germline sequence, and a read error may be involved. The chain couples TRBV7-8 to TRBJ1-1; a possible D gene is TRBD1 (5 bases). Germline V CDR1 and CDR2: SGHVS, FQNEAQ. The CDR3 extends over 15 amino acids. The CDR3: CASSLGRAMSTVAFF. The CDR3 nucleotides read TGTGCCAGCAGCTTAGGCAGGGCTATGAGCACTGTAGCTTTCTTT.

The CDR3 reads CAWSVGSYNEQFF. The CDR3 coding sequence is TGTGCCTGGAGTGTAGGGTCCTACAATGAGCAGTTCTTC. The rearrangement uses TRBV30 and TRBJ2-1, with D hard to call. The germline V and J ends were trimmed by 0 bases and 1 base, with 4 bases remaining between them. Germline assignment: CDR1 GTSNPN and CDR2 SVGIG (reference sequence). CDR3 length equals 13 residues.

In its sample, this clonotype was seen many times. V usage is TRBV6-5 and J usage is TRBJ2-2, with D maybe TRBD1 (5 bases). V was trimmed by 3 bases and J by 1 base, leaving 6 bases between them. This CDR3 comprises 14 residues. Looked up from germline, CDR1 is MNHEY and CDR2 is SVGAGI. CDR3 amino acids: CASSYTGNTGELFF. CDR3 bases: TGTGCCAGCAGTTATACAGGGAACACCGGGGAGCTGTTTTTT.

This clonotype was counted ten times or more. The V gene is TRBV6-5, the J gene TRBJ1-2, with D possibly matching TRBD1 (6 bases). Germline-derived CDR1 and CDR2 are MNHEY and SVGAGI. CDR3 length equals 17 residues. The ends were cut back, 2 bases at V and 4 bases at J, with 20 bases in the middle. CDR3 sequence (DNA): TGTGCCAGCAGTTACGACTACTCCCGGACAGCGAGCTATGGCTACACCTTC. It is translated as CASSYDYSRTASYGYTF.

This clonotype was picked up many times. V usage is TRBV20-1 and J usage is TRBJ1-6; D is ambiguous. Deletions cut 1 base from V and 7 bases from J, with 14 bases between. Germline CDR1 and CDR2: DFQATT and SNEGSKA (reference sequence). The CDR3 loop spans 15 amino acids. CDR3 amino acids: CSARGRERGNSPLHF. The CDR3 DNA follows: TGCAGTGCTAGAGGTAGAGAGAGAGGCAATTCACCCCTCCACTTT.

The table lists this clonotype with many counts. The chain is built from TRBV5-8 and TRBJ1-1; D not resolved. There are 11 residues in the CDR3. Germline lookup yields CDR1 SGHTS and CDR2 YDEGEE. V gave up 5 bases and J gave up 3 bases, with 5 bases separating them. CDR3 DNA: TGTGCCAGCAGGGGTGACACTGAAGCTTTCTTT. Encoded protein: CASRGDTEAFF.

This clonotype was counted at least ten times. This CDR3 is CASSQDGWGRGETQYF. The CDR3 region has the DNA TGCGCCAGCAGCCAAGATGGTTGGGGCAGGGGGGAGACCCAGTACTTC. The chain links TRBV4-1 to TRBJ2-5; 7 bases are a match to TRBD1. CDR3 length: 16 amino acids. After removal of 0 bases from V and 5 bases from J, the junction contained 9 bases not matched to a gene. Per the germline V gene, CDR1 is MGHRA and CDR2 is YSYEKL.

Details on this clonotype: A much larger clone is a single base away; this may be a read error. The chain joins TRBV4-2 to TRBJ2-1, with D tentatively TRBD2 (5 bases). Germline CDR1 and CDR2: LGHNA and YNFKEQ. The CDR3 runs to 14 residues. DNA of the CDR3: TGTGCCGGCAGCCAAGGACTGGACTACAATGAGCAGTTCTTC. The encoded protein is CAGSQGLDYNEQFF.

This clonotype was observed many times. This chain links TRBV15 with TRBJ1-5; TRBD1 might be the D (5 bases). Germline V lookup: CDR1 LNHNV, CDR2 YYDKDF (reference sequence). There are 22 residues in the CDR3. Trimming stripped 1 base from V and 0 bases from J, with 28 bases between. This CDR3 is CATSRVPIRDAGKAYSNQPQHF. The CDR3 DNA sequence: TGTGCCACCAGCAGAGTACCGATCCGGGACGCCGGGAAGGCGTATAGCAATCAGCCCCAGCATTTT.

V and J are TRBV12-3 or TRBV12-4 and TRBJ1-5; D might be TRBD1 (6 bases). V lost 5 bases, J lost 10 bases, and 18 bases lay in between. There are 14 residues in the CDR3. CDR3 DNA sequence: TGTGCCAGCAGTCAGGGACATACCAGGCGACCCCAGCATTTT. Encoded protein: CASSQGHTRRPQHF.

This clonotype occurred a few times. The chain combines TRBV12-3 or TRBV12-4 with TRBJ2-6; no clear D gene. With 2 bases removed from V and 0 bases from J, the gap between germline ends came to 8 bases. The CDR3 has 16 residues. The CDR3: CASSLTTPSGANVLTF. The CDR3 bases are TGTGCCAGCAGTTTAACGACACCCTCTGGGGCCAACGTCCTGACTTTC.

This clonotype was counted ten times or more. The chain links TRBV20-1 to TRBJ2-1; the D gene is possibly TRBD2 (5 bases). The V end lost 6 bases, the J end lost 4 bases, and 10 bases lay between the germline ends. The germline CDR1 and CDR2 sequences are DFQATT and SNEGSKA (reference sequence). The CDR3 contains 12 residues. CDR3 DNA sequence: TGCAGTGCGGAGGACTCATACAATGAGCAGTTCTTC. It encodes CSAEDSYNEQFF.

This chain links TRBV11-2 with TRBJ2-7; 7 bases are a match to TRBD2. This CDR3 has 15 residues. Trimming at V came to 1 base and at J to 2 bases, leaving 5 bases not matched to a gene. Per germline, CDR1 SGHAT and CDR2 FQNNGV. The CDR3: CASSLVRGSPYEQYF. The CDR3 region has the DNA TGTGCCAGCAGCTTAGTTCGCGGGAGCCCCTACGAGCAGTACTTC.

This clonotype was counted many times. The J gene is TRBJ2-1, the V gene TRBV19, with 9 bases fitting TRBD2. CDR3 length: 16 residues. J was trimmed by 9 bases and V by 3 bases; bases with no gene match: 12. Germline CDR1 LNHDA, CDR2 SQIVND (reference sequence). The CDR3, as DNA: TGTGCCAGTAGTATGGGGAGAAGGGGACTAGCCAGTGAGCAGTTCTTC. As protein: CASSMGRRGLASEQFF.

This clonotype was seen more than once but under ten times. The genes are TRBV5-1 and TRBJ2-3; TRBD2 agrees at 14 bases. From germline, CDR1 is SGHRS and CDR2 YFSETQ. This CDR3 has 16 residues. V lost 4 bases and J lost 6; bases outside the gene matches: 7. The CDR3 spells CASSIGTSGSADTQYF. CDR3 DNA sequence: TGCGCCAGCAGCATAGGGACTAGCGGGAGTGCGGATACGCAGTATTTT.

CDR3 sequence: CASSQPGQPHGYTF. The CDR3 DNA reads as TGTGCCAGCAGCCAACCGGGACAGCCGCATGGCTACACCTTC. The J gene is TRBJ1-2, the V gene TRBV4-2, with TRBD1 identical over 7 bases. Germline V gene data show CDR1 as LGHNA and CDR2 as YNFKEQ. Losses at the gene ends were 2 bases for V and 6 bases for J; bases not matched to a gene: 6. CDR3 length: 14 amino acids.

In this sample, this clonotype turned up many times. The genes are TRBV7-9 and TRBJ2-3; 13 positions match TRBD2. The germline CDR1 and CDR2 sequences are SEHNR and FQNEAQ (reference sequence). V was pared by 3 bases and J by 4 bases, with 7 bases of the junction left unmatched. The CDR3 contains 17 residues. The CDR3 bases are TGTGCCAGCAGCTTCTGGACTAGCGGGAGAGGGTCAGATACGCAGTATTTT. This encodes CASSFWTSGRGSDTQYF.

This sequence joins TRBV20-1 and TRBJ1-1; the match to TRBD1 covers 7 bases. Germline values: CDR1 DFQATT, CDR2 SNEGSKA (reference sequence). With V trimmed by 3 bases and J by 6 bases, 7 bases remained unmatched. The CDR3 length is 13 residues. CDR3 sequence reads: CSASTTGEAEAFF. CDR3 nucleotide sequence: TGCAGTGCTAGCACCACAGGGGAAGCTGAAGCTTTCTTT.

This clonotype was observed at least ten times. The J gene is TRBJ2-4, the V gene TRBV29-1; D gene ambiguous. CDR3 length equals 13 residues. The germline V and J ends were trimmed by 7 bases and 0 bases, with 10 bases remaining between them. Germline V gene data show CDR1 as SQVTM and CDR2 as ANQGSEA. DNA of the CDR3: TGCAGCGCATTAACGGGAGCCAAAAACATTCAGTACTTC. Encoded protein: CSALTGAKNIQYF. The full variable domain, with the rest looked up from reference TRBV29-1 and TRBJ2-4, is SAVISQKPSRDICQRGTSLTIQCQVDSQVTMMFWYRQQPGQSLTLIATANQGSEATYESGFVIDKFPISRPNLTFSTLTVSNMSPEDSSIYLCSALTGAKNIQYFGAGTRLSVL.

As regards this clonotype: This may be a read error, as it is one base from a much larger clone. The V call is TRBV11-2, the J call TRBJ2-3; no reliable D call. CDR3 length equals 14 residues. Germline V gene data show CDR1 as SGHAT and CDR2 as FQNNGV. The CDR3 sequence is CASSLDSSIDAQYF. The DNA of the CDR3 is TGTGCCAGCAGCTTAGATAGTTCAATAGATGCGCAGTATTTT.

This clonotype was recorded many times. The chain is built from TRBV28 and TRBJ1-3; possible D gene TRBD1, 5 bases. Germline V gives CDR1 MDHEN, CDR2 SYDVKM. CDR3 length equals 15 residues. Trimming removed 1 base at V and 4 bases at J, with 11 bases between. CDR3 bases: TGTGCCAGCAGTTTATTTAGGACAAACGGAAACACCATATATTTT. It encodes CASSLFRTNGNTIYF.

This clonotype has at least ten counts. This rearrangement joins TRBV11-2 to TRBJ1-3, with D unclear. The V gene's germline CDR1 is SGHAT and CDR2 FQNNGV. There are 14 residues in the CDR3. Trimming stripped 4 bases from V and 0 bases from J, with 7 bases between. The CDR3 spells CASSSRDSGNTIYF. CDR3 bases: TGTGCCAGCAGCTCGCGGGACTCTGGAAACACCATATATTTT.

This clonotype was observed many times. V is TRBV29-1 and J is TRBJ2-3; 8 bases are shared with TRBD2. Per germline, CDR1 SQVTM and CDR2 ANQGSEA. The CDR3 runs 14 residues. The V and J ends lost 6 bases and 0 bases, in that order; junction bases with no gene match: 5. The chain's CDR3 is CSVGLAPSTDTQYF. The CDR3 nucleotides read TGCAGCGTCGGACTAGCCCCTAGCACAGATACGCAGTATTTT.

This clonotype was observed many times. The CDR3 spells CASTFPGSSQETQYF. CDR3 bases: TGTGCCAGCACCTTCCCGGGGTCCTCGCAAGAGACCCAGTACTTC. J is TRBJ2-5 and V is TRBV12-3 or TRBV12-4; D may be TRBD2 (5 bases). CDR3 length: 15 amino acids. Trimming cost V 7 bases and J 2 bases, with 17 bases left between them.

This clonotype has at least ten counts. V is TRBV7-8 and J is TRBJ1-3; maybe TRBD1 (6 bases). The CDR3 extends over 17 amino acids. Per the germline V gene, CDR1 is SGHVS and CDR2 is FQNEAQ. The V end was cut by 4 bases, the J end by 0 bases, with 16 bases between. This chain's CDR3 is CASSSLQGFVSGNTIYF. The CDR3 coding sequence is TGTGCCAGCAGCTCGCTACAGGGTTTTGTCTCTGGAAACACCATATATTTT.